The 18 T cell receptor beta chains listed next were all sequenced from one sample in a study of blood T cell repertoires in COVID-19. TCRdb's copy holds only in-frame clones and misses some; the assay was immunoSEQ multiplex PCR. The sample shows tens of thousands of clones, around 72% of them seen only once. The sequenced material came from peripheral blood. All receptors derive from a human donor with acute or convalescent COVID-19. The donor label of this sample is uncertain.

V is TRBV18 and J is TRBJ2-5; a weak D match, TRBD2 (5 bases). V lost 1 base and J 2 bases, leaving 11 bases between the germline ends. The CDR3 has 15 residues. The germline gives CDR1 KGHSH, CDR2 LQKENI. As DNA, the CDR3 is TGTGCCAGCTCACCACTAGGAGGTAATCAAGAGACCCAGTACTTC. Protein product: CASSPLGGNQETQYF.

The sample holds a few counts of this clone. The CDR3 DNA follows: TGTGCCAGCAGCCAGGGACTCTACGAGCAGTACTTC. Translation: CASSQGLYEQYF. This chain links TRBV11-1 with TRBJ2-7, with D perhaps TRBD2 (6 bases). Germline V gives CDR1 SGHAT, CDR2 FQDESV (reference sequence). CDR3 size: 12 residues. Trimming stripped 5 bases from V and 3 bases from J, with 8 bases between.

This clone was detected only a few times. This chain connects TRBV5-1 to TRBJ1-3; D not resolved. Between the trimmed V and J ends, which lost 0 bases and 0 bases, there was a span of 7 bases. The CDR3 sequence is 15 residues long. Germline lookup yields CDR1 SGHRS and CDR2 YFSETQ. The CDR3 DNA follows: TGCGCCAGCAGCTTGGTTGGCAGCTCTGGAAACACCATATATTTT. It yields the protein CASSLVGSSGNTIYF.

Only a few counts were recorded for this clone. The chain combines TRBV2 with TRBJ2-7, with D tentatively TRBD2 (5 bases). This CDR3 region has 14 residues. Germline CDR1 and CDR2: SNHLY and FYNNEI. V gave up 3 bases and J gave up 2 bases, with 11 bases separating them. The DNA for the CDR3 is TGTGCCAGCAGTGACAGGACTGGTACCTACGAGCAGTACTTC. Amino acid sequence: CASSDRTGTYEQYF.

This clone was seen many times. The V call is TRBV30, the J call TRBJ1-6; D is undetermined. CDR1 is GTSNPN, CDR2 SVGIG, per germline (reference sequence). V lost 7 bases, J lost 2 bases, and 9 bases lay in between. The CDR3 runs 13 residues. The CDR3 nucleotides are TGTGCCTTCAGTCATACCTATAATTCACCCCTCCACTTT. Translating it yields CAFSHTYNSPLHF.

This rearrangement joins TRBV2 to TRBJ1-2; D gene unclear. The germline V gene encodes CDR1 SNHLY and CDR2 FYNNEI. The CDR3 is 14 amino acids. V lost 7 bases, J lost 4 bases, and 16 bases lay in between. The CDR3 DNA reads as TGTGCCAGCACCTTCGGAGCAAACCTCTATGGCTACACCTTC. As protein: CASTFGANLYGYTF. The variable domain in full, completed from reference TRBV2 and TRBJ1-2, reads EPEVTQTPSHQVTQMGQEVILRCVPISNHLYFYWYRQILGQKVEFLVSFYNNEISEKSEIFDDQFSVERPDGSNFTLKIRSTKLEDSAMYFCASTFGANLYGYTFGSGTRLTVV.

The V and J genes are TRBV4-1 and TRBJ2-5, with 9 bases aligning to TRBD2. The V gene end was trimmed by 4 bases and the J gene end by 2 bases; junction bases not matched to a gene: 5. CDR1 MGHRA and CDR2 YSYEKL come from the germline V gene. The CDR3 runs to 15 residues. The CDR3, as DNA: TGCGCCAGCAGCCTCGGGACTAGCCCACAAGAGACCCAGTACTTC. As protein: CASSLGTSPQETQYF.

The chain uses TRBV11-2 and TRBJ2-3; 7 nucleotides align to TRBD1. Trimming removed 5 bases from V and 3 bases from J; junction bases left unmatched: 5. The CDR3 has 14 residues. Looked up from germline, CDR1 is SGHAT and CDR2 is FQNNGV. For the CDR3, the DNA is TGTGCCAGCAGCCTTGGACAGGCAACAGATACGCAGTATTTT. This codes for CASSLGQATDTQYF.

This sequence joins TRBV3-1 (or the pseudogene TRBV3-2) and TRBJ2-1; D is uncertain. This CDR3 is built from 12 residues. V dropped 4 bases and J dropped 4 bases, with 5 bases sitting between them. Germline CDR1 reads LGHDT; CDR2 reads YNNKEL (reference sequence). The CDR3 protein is CASSPKYNEQFF. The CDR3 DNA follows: TGTGCCAGCAGCCCAAAATACAATGAGCAGTTCTTC.

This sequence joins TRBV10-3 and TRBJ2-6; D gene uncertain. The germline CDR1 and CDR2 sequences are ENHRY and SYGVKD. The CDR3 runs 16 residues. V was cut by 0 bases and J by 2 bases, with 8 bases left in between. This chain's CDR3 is CAISESGSAGANVLTF. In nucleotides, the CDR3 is TGTGCCATCAGTGAGTCCGGGTCAGCTGGGGCCAACGTCCTGACTTTC.

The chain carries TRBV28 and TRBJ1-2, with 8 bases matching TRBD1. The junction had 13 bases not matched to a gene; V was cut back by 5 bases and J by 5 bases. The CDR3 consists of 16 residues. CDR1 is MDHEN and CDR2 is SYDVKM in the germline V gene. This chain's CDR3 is CASSEAGGAVGYGYTF. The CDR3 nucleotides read TGTGCCAGCAGTGAAGCAGGGGGCGCGGTGGGATATGGCTACACCTTC.

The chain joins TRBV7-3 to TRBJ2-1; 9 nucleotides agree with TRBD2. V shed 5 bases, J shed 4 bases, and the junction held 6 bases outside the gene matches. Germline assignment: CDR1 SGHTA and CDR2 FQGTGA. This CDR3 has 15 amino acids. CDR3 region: CASSPPGLAYNEQFF. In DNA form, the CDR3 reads TGTGCCAGCAGCCCCCCGGGACTAGCTTACAATGAGCAGTTCTTC.

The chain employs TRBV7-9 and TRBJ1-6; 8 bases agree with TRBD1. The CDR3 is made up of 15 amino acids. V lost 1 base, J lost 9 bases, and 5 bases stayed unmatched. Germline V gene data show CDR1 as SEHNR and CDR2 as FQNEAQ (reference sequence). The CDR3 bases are TGTGCCAGCAGCTTAGGGGCAGGGGGCGGTTCACCCCTCCACTTT. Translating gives CASSLGAGGGSPLHF. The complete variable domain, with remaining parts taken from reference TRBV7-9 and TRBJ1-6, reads DTGVSQNPRHKITKRGQNVTFRCDPISEHNRLYWYRQTLGQGPEFLTYFQNEAQLEKSRLLSDRFSAERPKGSFSTLEIQRTEQGDSAMYLCASSLGAGGGSPLHFGNGTRLTVT.

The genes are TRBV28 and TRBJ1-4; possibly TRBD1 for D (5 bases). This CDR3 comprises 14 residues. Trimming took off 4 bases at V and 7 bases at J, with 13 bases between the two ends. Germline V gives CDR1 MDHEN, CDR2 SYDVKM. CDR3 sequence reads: CASSYGGSSEKLFF. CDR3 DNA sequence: TGTGCCAGCAGTTATGGGGGGTCAAGTGAAAAACTGTTTTTT.

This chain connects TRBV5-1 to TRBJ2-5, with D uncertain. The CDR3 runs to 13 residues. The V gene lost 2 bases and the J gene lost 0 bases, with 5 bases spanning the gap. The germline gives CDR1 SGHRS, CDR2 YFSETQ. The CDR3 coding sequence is TGCGCCAGCAGCTTTACAGACCAAGAGACCCAGTACTTC. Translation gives CASSFTDQETQYF.

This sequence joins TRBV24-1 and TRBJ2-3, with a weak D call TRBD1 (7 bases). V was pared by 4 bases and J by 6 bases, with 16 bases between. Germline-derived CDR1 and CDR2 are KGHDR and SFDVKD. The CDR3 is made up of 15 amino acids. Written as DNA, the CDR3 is TGTGCCACCAGTGAGGCACAGGGGAGGTATGATACGCAGTATTTT. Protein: CATSEAQGRYDTQYF.

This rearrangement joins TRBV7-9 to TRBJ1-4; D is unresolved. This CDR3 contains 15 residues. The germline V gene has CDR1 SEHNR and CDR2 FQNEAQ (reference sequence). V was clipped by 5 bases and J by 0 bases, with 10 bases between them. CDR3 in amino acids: CASSPPGATNEKLFF. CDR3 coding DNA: TGTGCCAGCAGCCCCCCCGGGGCAACTAATGAAAAACTGTTTTTT.

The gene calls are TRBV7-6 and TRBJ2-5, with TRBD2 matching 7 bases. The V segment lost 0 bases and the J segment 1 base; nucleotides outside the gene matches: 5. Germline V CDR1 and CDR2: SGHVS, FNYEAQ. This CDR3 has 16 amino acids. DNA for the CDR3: TGTGCCAGCAGCTTAGCAGGCGCTAGCGGCCAAGAGACCCAGTACTTC. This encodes CASSLAGASGQETQYF.